This entry lists 23 T cell receptor beta chains sequenced from one sample in a study of T cell responses to AZD1222 COVID-19 vaccine. Using immunoSEQ multiplex PCR, the repertoire was profiled, and TCRdb retains in-frame clones only, with some absent. The profile shows about 120,000 clones, approximately 82% of them singletons. This material consisted of peripheral blood, taken 28 days after the second AZD1222 dose. The source is an adult who received the AZD1222 COVID-19 vaccine.

The chain combines TRBV7-9 with TRBJ2-4; 10 nucleotides line up with TRBD1. The ends lost 5 bases at V and 2 bases at J; junction bases unmatched: 6. The CDR3 has 16 residues. Per the germline V gene, CDR1 is SEHNR and CDR2 is FQNEAQ (reference sequence). The CDR3 nucleotides read TGTGCCAGCAGCCTATCGACAGGGGGCTCCAAAAACATTCAGTACTTC. Protein product: CASSLSTGGSKNIQYF.

This chain joins TRBV5-4 and TRBJ2-1, with D possibly being TRBD2 (7 bases). Germline CDR1 is SGHNT and CDR2 is YYREEE (reference sequence). The CDR3 sequence is 18 residues long. Trimming removed 0 bases at V and 4 bases at J, with 20 bases between. The CDR3 DNA reads TGTGCCAGCAGCTTGGGGGTTTCGGGGGGCCGAGGATACAATGAGCAGTTCTTC. It yields the protein CASSLGVSGGRGYNEQFF.

In regard to this clone: The junction does not match germline at one end; this may be a read error. The genes are TRBV3-1 (or the pseudogene TRBV3-2) and TRBJ2-2; D unresolved. The CDR3 sequence is 13 residues long. Germline V gene sequence: CDR1 LGHDT, CDR2 YNNKEL (reference sequence). The CDR3 region is CASSQENPGELFF. DNA of the CDR3: TGTGCCAGCAGCCAAGAGAACCCCGGGGAGCTGTTTTTT.

At least ten counts were recorded for this clone. V gene TRBV19 combines with J gene TRBJ2-3; 8 bases line up with TRBD2. CDR1 is LNHDA and CDR2 is SQIVND in the germline V gene (reference sequence). V lost 5 bases to trimming and J lost 4 bases; unmatched junction nucleotides: 8. This CDR3 is built from 15 residues. This chain's CDR3 is CASSPLAGRADTQYF. CDR3 DNA: TGTGCCAGTAGTCCCCTAGCGGGCAGGGCAGATACGCAGTATTTT.

The count of this clone is one. The J gene is TRBJ2-7, the V gene TRBV11-2; TRBD1 aligns across 8 bases. Trimming cost V 1 base and J 4 bases; bases outside gene matches: 0. Looked up from germline, CDR1 is SGHAT and CDR2 is FQNNGV. The CDR3 loop spans 13 amino acids. As DNA, the CDR3 is TGTGCCAGCAGCTTAGGGACAGGGTACGAGCAGTACTTC. It yields the protein CASSLGTGYEQYF.

The chain employs TRBV27 and TRBJ1-1; D might be TRBD1 (6 bases). The germline V gene has CDR1 MNHEY and CDR2 SMNVEV (reference sequence). V was pared by 3 bases and J by 5 bases, with 10 bases between. This CDR3 spans 13 amino acids. The CDR3 nucleotides read TGTGCCAGCAGTTTTGGGGGCTGGACTGAAGCTTTCTTT. This sequence encodes CASSFGGWTEAFF.

The CDR3 DNA is TGTGCCAGCAGTTTACAGGGGGCGCGAGGACTTGTCTACGAGCAGTACTTC. This sequence encodes CASSLQGARGLVYEQYF. This chain joins TRBV28 and TRBJ2-7, with TRBD1 matching 8 bases. The germline V gene encodes CDR1 MDHEN and CDR2 SYDVKM. After removal of 2 bases from V and 3 bases from J, the junction contained 12 bases not matched to a gene. The CDR3 loop spans 17 amino acids.

The V call is TRBV28, the J call TRBJ1-4; D unresolved. The CDR3 is 13 residues long. Germline lookup yields CDR1 MDHEN and CDR2 SYDVKM. V was trimmed by 3 bases and J by 8 bases, leaving 10 bases between them. DNA of the CDR3: TGTGCCAGCAGTTTTGGGGTAGGGGAAAAACTGTTTTTT. Its protein is CASSFGVGEKLFF.

CDR3 nucleotides: TGTGCCAGCAGTCCTAACACGGGGATCTTCCATCCCATCTACGAGCAGTACTTC. Amino acids: CASSPNTGIFHPIYEQYF. The chain couples TRBV28 to TRBJ2-7; possible D gene TRBD2, 5 bases. The germline V and J ends were trimmed by 5 bases and 3 bases, with 26 bases remaining between them. The germline CDR1 and CDR2 sequences are MDHEN and SYDVKM. This CDR3 is built from 18 residues.

The chain has TRBV6-6 and TRBJ1-1, with D perhaps matching TRBD1 (6 bases). Trimming removed 11 bases from V and 1 base from J, with 14 bases in between. Looked up from germline, CDR1 is MNHNY and CDR2 is SVGAGI (reference sequence). CDR3 length: 13 amino acids. Here the CDR3 DNA reads TGTGCCGCGGGGGGCTACAGGAACACTGAAGCTTTCTTT. Its translation: CAAGGYRNTEAFF.

V usage is TRBV7-2 and J usage is TRBJ1-2; 12 positions match TRBD1. CDR1 and CDR2 (germline): SGHTA, FQGNSA. Trimming at V came to 4 bases and at J to 8 bases, leaving 5 bases not matched to a gene. The CDR3 is 14 amino acids. The CDR3 DNA follows: TGTGCCAGCAGCTCGACCGGGACAGGGGGCGGCTACACCTTC. Protein sequence: CASSSTGTGGGYTF.

V and J are TRBV9 and TRBJ1-1; perhaps TRBD1 as D (5 bases). The CDR3 totals 17 residues. The germline V gene has CDR1 SGDLS and CDR2 YYNGEE. Trimming left V 0 bases short and J 1 base short, with 16 bases between. CDR3 in DNA: TGTGCCAGCAGCGTAGGGGGGACCGACTTAAGGAACACTGAAGCTTTCTTT. Protein: CASSVGGTDLRNTEAFF.

In DNA, the CDR3 is TGTGCCAGCACCGGGACAGGGAATCAGCCCCAGCATTTT. It yields the protein CASTGTGNQPQHF. This chain uses TRBV28 with TRBJ1-5; 9 bases align to TRBD1. V lost 7 bases and J lost 4; bases outside the gene matches: 2. The germline V gene encodes CDR1 MDHEN and CDR2 SYDVKM. The CDR3 is 13 amino acids.

V usage is TRBV7-9 and J usage is TRBJ1-1; D is unclear. Trimming took off 1 base at V and 0 bases at J, with 12 bases between the two ends. Germline lookup yields CDR1 SEHNR and CDR2 FQNEAQ (reference sequence). The CDR3 contains 16 residues. The CDR3 coding sequence is TGTGCCAGCAGCTTAGGGTTTACACCTGTGAACACTGAAGCTTTCTTT. The encoded protein is CASSLGFTPVNTEAFF.

This chain uses TRBV9 with TRBJ1-5; D call uncertain. V gave up 0 bases and J gave up 4 bases, with 11 bases separating them. This CDR3 is built from 15 residues. Germline V gene sequence: CDR1 SGDLS, CDR2 YYNGEE. CDR3: CASSVDGVSNQPQHF. As DNA, the CDR3 is TGTGCCAGCAGCGTAGATGGGGTGTCAAATCAGCCCCAGCATTTT.

The CDR3 here is CATFPDSSGGKDTEAFF. CDR3 sequence (DNA): TGTGCCACCTTCCCCGACAGTTCGGGGGGGAAGGACACTGAAGCTTTCTTT. The chain uses TRBV24-1 and TRBJ1-1, with D perhaps matching TRBD1 (5 bases). The CDR3 has 17 residues. Trimming stripped 9 bases from V and 3 bases from J, with 25 bases between. Germline values: CDR1 KGHDR, CDR2 SFDVKD.

The chain couples TRBV9 to TRBJ1-1; D is unclear. V lost 2 bases and J 1 base, leaving 9 bases between the germline ends. The CDR3 covers 14 residues. Germline V gene data show CDR1 as SGDLS and CDR2 as YYNGEE. The CDR3 spells CASSVGSKNTEAFF. Here the CDR3 DNA reads TGTGCCAGCAGCGTTGGGAGTAAGAACACTGAAGCTTTCTTT.

The chain uses TRBV9 and TRBJ1-2; D remains unclear. The CDR3 sequence is 14 residues long. Germline V gene sequence: CDR1 SGDLS, CDR2 YYNGEE. The germline V and J ends were trimmed by 0 bases and 4 bases, with 10 bases remaining between them. The CDR3 is CASSVEEGRYGYTF. The CDR3 nucleotides are TGTGCCAGCAGCGTAGAGGAGGGCCGCTATGGCTACACCTTC.

The chain combines TRBV5-6 with TRBJ1-1; D perhaps matches TRBD1 (6 bases). Germline lookup yields CDR1 SGHDT and CDR2 YYEEEE. V was pared by 3 bases and J by 0 bases, with 15 bases between. The CDR3 sequence is 16 residues long. The CDR3 sequence: CASSSPGASVNTEAFF. CDR3 in DNA: TGTGCCAGCAGCTCCCCGGGGGCGAGTGTGAACACTGAAGCTTTCTTT.

The V and J genes are TRBV4-2 and TRBJ1-1, with TRBD1 matching 9 bases. V lost 4 bases and J lost 4; bases outside the gene matches: 10. Germline CDR1 LGHNA, CDR2 YNFKEQ. The CDR3 extends over 16 amino acids. The DNA for the CDR3 is TGTGCCAGCAGCCCAGCTTGGACAGGGGCCGGCACTGAAGCTTTCTTT. Translating it yields CASSPAWTGAGTEAFF.

In its sample, this clone was seen a few times. The genes are TRBV28 and TRBJ2-7; 9 bases align to TRBD1. With V trimmed by 3 bases and J by 2 bases, 2 bases remained unmatched. Per germline, CDR1 MDHEN and CDR2 SYDVKM. CDR3 size: 14 residues. The CDR3 DNA reads as TGTGCCAGCAGTTTCGACAGGGGGACCTACGAGCAGTACTTC. Protein sequence: CASSFDRGTYEQYF.

This chain uses TRBV19 with TRBJ1-2; D ambiguous. Per germline, CDR1 LNHDA and CDR2 SQIVND (reference sequence). Trimming took off 5 bases at V and 4 bases at J, with 11 bases between the two ends. This CDR3 is 13 amino acids long. CDR3 nucleotide sequence: TGTGCCAGTAGTTACGAGGGCTTCTATGGCTACACCTTC. Translating it yields CASSYEGFYGYTF.

Only a few counts were recorded for this clone. The V and J genes are TRBV14 and TRBJ2-2; D is unclear. Trimming removed 2 bases at V and 6 bases at J, with 4 bases between. The CDR3 contains 12 residues. The V gene's germline CDR1 is SGHDN and CDR2 FVKESK. CDR3 coding DNA: TGTGCCAGCAGCCAAATGTCCGGGGAGCTGTTTTTT. Translating gives CASSQMSGELFF.